This T cell receptor beta chain was sequenced for a study of cytomegalovirus exposure and HLA in healthy donors. Germline CDR1 and CDR2: LGHNA and YNFKEQ. This CDR3 region has 15 residues. The trim removed 2 bases at V and 2 bases at J, leaving 1 base unmatched. Findings of the study overall: The authors judged a highly shared variant cluster likely a sequencing artifact. Follow-up analysis later connected one missense variant in DCLRE1C with trimming of TCR beta V- and J-genes.

This PCR relied on a set of 60 Vbeta primers and 13 Jbeta primers. TCRdb keeps only in-frame clones here, not all; method: immunoSEQ multiplex PCR. Of 150,000 or so clones in the sample, approximately 72% were seen once. Worth noting for this clone: Its antigen is undetermined.

The chain recombines TRBV4-2 with TRBJ2-3; TRBD2 matches 10 bases. Sequencing was done on a sample of PBMCs. The TCR sequence derives from a human donor in good health. The CDR3 is CASSQTSGNTDTQYF. DNA for the CDR3: TGTGCCAGCAGCCAAACTAGCGGGAACACAGATACGCAGTATTTT.